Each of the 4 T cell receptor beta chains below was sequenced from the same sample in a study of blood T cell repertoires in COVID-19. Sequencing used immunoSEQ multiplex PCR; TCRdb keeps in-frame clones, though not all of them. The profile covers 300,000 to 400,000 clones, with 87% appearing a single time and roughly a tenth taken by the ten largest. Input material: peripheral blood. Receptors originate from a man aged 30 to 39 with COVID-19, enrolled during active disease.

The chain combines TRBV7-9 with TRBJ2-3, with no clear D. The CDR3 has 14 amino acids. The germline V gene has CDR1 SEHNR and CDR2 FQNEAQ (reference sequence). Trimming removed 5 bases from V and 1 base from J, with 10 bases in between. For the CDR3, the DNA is TGTGCCAGCAGCCCGGTTCAGGGCACAGATACGCAGTATTTT. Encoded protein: CASSPVQGTDTQYF.

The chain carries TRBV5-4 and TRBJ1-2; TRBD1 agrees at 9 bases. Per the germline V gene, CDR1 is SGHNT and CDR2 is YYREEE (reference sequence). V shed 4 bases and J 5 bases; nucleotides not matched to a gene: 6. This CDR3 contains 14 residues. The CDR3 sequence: CASSQATGGYGYTF. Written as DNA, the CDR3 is TGTGCCAGCAGCCAAGCGACAGGGGGGTATGGCTACACCTTC. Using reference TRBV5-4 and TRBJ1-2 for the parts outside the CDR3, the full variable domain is ETGVTQSPTHLIKTRGQQVTLRCSSQSGHNTVSWYQQALGQGPQFIFQYYREEENGRGNFPPRFSGLQFPNYSSELNVNALELDDSALYLCASSQATGGYGYTFGSGTRLTVV.

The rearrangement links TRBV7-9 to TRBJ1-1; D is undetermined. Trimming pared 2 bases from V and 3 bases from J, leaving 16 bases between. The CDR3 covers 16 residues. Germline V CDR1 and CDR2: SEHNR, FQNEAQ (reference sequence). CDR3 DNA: TGTGCCAGCAGCTTATCCCCCTTCTTACGCGACACTGAAGCTTTCTTT. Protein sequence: CASSLSPFLRDTEAFF. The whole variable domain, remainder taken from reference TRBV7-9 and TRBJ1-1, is DTGVSQNPRHKITKRGQNVTFRCDPISEHNRLYWYRQTLGQGPEFLTYFQNEAQLEKSRLLSDRFSAERPKGSFSTLEIQRTEQGDSAMYLCASSLSPFLRDTEAFFGQGTRLTVV.

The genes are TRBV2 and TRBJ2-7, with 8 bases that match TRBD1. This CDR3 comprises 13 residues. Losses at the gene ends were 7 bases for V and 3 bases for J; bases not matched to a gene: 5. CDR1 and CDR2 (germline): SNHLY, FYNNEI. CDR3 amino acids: CASTDGTGYEQYF. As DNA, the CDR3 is TGTGCCAGCACCGATGGGACAGGCTACGAGCAGTACTTC.